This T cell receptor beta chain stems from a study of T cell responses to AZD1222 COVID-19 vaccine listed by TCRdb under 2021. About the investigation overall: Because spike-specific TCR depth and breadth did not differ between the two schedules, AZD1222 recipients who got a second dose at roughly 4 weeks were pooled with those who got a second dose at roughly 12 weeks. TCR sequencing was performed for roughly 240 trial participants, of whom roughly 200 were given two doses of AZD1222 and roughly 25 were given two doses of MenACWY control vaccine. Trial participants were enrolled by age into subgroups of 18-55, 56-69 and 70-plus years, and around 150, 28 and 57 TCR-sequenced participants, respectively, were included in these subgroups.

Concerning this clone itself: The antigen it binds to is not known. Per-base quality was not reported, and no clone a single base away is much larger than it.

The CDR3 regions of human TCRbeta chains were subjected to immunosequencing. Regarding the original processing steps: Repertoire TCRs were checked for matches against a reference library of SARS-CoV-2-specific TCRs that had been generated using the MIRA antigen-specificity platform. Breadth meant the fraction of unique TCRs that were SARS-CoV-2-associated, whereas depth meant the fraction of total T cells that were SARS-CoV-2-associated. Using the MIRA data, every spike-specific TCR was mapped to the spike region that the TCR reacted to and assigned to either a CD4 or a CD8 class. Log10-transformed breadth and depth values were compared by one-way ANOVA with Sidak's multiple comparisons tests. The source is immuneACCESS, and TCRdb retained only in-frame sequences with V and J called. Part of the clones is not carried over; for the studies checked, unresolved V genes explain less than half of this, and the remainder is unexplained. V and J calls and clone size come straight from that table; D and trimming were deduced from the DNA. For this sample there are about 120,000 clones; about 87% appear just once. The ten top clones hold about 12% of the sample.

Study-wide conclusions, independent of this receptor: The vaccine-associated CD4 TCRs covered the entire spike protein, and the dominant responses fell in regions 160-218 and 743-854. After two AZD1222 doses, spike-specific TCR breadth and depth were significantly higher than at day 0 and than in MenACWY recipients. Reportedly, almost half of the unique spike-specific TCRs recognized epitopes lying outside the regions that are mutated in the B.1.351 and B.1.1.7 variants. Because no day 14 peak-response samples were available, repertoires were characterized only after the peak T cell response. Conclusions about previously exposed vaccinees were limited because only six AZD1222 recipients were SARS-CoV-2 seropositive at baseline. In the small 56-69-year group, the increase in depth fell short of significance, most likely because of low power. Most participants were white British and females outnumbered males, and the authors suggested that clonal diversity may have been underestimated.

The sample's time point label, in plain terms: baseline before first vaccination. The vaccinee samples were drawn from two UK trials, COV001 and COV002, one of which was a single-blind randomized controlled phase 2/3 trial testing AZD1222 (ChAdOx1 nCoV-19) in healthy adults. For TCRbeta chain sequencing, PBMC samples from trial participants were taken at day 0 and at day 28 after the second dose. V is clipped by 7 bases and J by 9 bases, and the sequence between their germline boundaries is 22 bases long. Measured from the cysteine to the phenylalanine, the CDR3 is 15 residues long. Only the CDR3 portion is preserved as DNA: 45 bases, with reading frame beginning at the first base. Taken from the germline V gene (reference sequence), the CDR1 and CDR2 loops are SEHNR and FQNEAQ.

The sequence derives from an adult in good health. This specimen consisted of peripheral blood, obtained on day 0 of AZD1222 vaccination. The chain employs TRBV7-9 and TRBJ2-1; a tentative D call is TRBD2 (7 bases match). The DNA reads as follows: TGTGCCAGCACCCACGAGGGGGAGGGCCGGGGTGAGCAGTTCTTC. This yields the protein CASTHEGEGRGEQFF.